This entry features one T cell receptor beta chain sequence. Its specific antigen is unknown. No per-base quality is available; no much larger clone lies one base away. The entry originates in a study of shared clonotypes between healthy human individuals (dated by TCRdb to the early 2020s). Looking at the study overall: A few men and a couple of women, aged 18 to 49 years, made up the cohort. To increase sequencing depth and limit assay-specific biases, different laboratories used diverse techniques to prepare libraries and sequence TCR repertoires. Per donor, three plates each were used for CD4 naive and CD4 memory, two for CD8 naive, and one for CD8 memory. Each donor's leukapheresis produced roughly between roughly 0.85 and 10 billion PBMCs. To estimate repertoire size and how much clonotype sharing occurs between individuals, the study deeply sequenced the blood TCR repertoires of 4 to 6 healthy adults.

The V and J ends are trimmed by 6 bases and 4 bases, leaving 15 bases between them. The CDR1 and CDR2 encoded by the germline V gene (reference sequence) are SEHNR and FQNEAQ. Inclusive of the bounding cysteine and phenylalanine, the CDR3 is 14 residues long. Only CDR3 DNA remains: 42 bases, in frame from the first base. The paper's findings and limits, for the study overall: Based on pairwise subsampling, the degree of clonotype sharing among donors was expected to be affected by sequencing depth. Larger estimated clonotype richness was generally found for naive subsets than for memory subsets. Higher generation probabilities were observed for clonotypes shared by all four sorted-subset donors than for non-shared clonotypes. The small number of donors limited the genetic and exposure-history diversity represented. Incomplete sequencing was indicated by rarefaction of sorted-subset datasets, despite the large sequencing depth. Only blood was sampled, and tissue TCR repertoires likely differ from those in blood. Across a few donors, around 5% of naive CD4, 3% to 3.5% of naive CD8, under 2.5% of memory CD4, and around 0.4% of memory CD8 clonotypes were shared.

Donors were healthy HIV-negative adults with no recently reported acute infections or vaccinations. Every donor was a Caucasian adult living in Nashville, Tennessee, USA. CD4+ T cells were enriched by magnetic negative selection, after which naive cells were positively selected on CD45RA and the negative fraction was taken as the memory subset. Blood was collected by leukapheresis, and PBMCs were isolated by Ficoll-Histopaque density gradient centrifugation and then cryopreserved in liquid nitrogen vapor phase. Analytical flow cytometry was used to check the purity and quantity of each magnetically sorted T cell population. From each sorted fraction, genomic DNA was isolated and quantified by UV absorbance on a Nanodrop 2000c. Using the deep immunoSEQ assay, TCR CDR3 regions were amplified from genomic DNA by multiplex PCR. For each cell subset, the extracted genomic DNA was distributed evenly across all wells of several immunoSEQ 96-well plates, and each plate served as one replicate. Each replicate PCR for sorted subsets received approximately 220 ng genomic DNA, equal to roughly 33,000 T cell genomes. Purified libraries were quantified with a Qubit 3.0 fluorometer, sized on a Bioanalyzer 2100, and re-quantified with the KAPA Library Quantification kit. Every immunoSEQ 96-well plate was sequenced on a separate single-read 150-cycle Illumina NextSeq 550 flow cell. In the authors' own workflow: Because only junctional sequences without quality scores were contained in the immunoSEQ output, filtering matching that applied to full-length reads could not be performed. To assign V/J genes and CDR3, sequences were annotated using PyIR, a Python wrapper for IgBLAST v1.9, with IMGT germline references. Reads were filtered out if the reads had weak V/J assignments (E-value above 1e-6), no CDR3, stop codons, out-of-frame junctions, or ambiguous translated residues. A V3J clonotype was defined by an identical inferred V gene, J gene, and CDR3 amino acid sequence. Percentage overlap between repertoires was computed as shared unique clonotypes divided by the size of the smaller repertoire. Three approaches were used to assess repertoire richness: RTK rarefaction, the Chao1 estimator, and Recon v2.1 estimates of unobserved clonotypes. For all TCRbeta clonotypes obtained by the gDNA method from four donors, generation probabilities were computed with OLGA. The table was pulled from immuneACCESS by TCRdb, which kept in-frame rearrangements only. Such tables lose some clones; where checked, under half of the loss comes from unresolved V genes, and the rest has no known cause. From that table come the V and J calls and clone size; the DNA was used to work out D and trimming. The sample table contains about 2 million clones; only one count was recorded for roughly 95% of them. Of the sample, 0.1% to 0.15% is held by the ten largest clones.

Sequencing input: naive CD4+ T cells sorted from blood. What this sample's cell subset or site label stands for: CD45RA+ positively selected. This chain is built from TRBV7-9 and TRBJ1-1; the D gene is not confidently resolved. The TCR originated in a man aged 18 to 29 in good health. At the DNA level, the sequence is TGTGCCAGCAGGACGACTAGGATCGGCACTGAAGCTTTCTTT. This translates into CASRTTRIGTEAFF. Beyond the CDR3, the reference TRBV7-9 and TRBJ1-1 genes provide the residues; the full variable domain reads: DTGVSQNPRHKITKRGQNVTFRCDPISEHNRLYWYRQTLGQGPEFLTYFQNEAQLEKSRLLSDRFSAERPKGSFSTLEIQRTEQGDSAMYLCASRTTRIGTEAFFGQGTRLTVV.